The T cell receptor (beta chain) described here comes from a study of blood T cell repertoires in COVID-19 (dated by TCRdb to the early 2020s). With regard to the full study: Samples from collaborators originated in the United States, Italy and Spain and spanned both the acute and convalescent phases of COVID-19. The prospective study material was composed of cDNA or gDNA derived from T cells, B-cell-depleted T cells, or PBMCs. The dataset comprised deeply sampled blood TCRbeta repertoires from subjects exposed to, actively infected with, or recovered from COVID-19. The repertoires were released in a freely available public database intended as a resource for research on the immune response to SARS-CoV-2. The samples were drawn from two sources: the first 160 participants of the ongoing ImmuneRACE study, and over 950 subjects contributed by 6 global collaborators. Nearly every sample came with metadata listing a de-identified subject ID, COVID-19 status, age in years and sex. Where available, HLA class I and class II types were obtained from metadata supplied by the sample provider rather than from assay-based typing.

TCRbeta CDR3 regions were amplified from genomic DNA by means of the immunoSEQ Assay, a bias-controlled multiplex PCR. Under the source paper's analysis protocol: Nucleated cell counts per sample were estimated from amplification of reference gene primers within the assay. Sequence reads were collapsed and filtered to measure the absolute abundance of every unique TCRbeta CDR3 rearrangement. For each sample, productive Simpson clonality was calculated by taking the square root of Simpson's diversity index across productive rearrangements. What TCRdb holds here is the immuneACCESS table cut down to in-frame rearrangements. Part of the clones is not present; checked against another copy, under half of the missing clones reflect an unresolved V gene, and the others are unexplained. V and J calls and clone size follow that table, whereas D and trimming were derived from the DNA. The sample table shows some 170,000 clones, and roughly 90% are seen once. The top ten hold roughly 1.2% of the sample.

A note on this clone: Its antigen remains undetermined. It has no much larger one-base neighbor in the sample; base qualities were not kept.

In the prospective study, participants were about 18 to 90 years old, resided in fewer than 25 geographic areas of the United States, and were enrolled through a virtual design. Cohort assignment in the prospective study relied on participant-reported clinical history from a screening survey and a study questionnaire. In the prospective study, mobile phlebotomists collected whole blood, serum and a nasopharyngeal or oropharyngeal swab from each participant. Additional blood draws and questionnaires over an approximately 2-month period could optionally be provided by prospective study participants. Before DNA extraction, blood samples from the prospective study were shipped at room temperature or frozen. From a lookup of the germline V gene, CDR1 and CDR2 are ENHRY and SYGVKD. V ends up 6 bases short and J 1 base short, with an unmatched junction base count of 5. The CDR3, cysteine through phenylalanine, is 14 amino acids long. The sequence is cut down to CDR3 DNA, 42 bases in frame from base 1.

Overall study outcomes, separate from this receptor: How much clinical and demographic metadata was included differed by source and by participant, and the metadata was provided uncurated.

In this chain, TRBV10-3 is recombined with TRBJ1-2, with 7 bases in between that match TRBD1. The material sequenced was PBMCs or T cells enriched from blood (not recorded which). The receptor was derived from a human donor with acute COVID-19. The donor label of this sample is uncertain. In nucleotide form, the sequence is TGTGCCATCAGATCGGGACAGTTTAACTATGGCTACACCTTC. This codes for CAIRSGQFNYGYTF.